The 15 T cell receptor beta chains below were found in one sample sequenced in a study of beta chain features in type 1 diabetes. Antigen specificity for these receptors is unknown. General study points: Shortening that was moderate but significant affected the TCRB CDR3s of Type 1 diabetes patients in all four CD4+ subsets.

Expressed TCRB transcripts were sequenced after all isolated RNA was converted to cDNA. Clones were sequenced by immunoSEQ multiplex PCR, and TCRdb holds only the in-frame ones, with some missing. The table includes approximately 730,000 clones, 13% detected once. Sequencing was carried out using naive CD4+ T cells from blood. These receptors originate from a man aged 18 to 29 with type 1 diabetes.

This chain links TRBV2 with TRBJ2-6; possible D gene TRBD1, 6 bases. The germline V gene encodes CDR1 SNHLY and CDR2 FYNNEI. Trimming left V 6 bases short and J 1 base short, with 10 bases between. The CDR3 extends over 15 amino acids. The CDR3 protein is CASSLQGSGANVLTF. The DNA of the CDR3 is TGTGCCAGCAGCCTACAGGGATCTGGGGCCAACGTCCTGACTTTC.

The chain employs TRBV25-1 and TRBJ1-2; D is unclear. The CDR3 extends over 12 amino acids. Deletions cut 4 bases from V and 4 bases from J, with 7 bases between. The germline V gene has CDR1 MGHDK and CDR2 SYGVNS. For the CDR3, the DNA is TGTGCCAGCAGTGTGACGGCCTATGGCTACACCTTC. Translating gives CASSVTAYGYTF.

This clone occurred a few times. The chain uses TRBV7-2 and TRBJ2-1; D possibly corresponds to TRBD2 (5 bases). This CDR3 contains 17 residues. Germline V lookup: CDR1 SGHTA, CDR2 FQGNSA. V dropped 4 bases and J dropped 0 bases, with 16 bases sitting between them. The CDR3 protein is CASSSKGGGSSYNEQFF. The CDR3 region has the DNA TGTGCCAGCAGCTCGAAAGGAGGAGGAAGCTCCTACAATGAGCAGTTCTTC. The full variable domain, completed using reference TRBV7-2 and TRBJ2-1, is GAGVSQSPSNKVTEKGKDVELRCDPISGHTALYWYRQSLGQGLEFLIYFQGNSAPDKSGLPSDRFSAERTGGSVSTLTIQRTQQEDSAVYLCASSSKGGGSSYNEQFFGPGTRLTVL.

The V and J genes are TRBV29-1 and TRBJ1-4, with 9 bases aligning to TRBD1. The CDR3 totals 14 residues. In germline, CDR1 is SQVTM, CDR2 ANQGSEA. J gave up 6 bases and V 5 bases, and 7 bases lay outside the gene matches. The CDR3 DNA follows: TGCAGCGTTTCAACAGGGGGCCCATATGAAAAACTGTTTTTT. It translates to CSVSTGGPYEKLFF.

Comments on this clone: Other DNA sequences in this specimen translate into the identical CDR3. CDR3 nucleotides: TGCGCCAGCAGCTTAGCGGGGGATACGCAGTATTTT. It translates to CASSLAGDTQYF. The rearrangement links TRBV5-1 to TRBJ2-3, with 7 bases that match TRBD2. The ends lost 2 bases at V and 6 bases at J; junction bases unmatched: 0. The CDR3 is 12 residues long. Germline lookup yields CDR1 SGHRS and CDR2 YFSETQ.

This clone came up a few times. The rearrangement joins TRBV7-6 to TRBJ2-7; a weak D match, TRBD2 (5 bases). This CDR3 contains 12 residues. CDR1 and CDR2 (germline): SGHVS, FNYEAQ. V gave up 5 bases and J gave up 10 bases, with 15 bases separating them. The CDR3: CASSVDTGFQYF. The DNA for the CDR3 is TGTGCCAGCAGCGTAGACACGGGATTCCAGTACTTC.

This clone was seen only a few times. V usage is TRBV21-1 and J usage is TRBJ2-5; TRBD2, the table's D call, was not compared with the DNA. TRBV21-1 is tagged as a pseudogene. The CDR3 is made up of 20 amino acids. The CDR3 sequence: CASSAKSGERDRAGQETQYF. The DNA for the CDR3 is TGTGCCAGCAGCGCAAAATCGGGGGAACGGGACCGAGCCGGCCAAGAGACCCAGTACTTC.

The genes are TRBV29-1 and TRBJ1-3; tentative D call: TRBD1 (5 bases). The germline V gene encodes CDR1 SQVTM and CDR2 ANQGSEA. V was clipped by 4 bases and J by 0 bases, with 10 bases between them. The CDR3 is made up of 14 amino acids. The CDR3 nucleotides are TGCAGCGTTGGACAGTCAACCTCTGGAAACACCATATATTTT. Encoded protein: CSVGQSTSGNTIYF.

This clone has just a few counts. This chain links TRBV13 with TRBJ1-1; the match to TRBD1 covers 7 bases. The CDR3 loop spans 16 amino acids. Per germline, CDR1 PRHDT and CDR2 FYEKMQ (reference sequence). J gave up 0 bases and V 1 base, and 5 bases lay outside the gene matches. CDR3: CASSLEGARMNTEAFF. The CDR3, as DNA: TGTGCCAGCAGCTTAGAGGGGGCAAGGATGAACACTGAAGCTTTCTTT.

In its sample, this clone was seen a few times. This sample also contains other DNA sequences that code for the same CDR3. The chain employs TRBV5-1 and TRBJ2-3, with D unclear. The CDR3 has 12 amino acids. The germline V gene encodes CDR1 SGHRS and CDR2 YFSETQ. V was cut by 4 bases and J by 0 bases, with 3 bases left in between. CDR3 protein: CASSLSTDTQYF. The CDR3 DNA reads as TGCGCCAGCAGCCTTAGCACAGATACGCAGTATTTT.

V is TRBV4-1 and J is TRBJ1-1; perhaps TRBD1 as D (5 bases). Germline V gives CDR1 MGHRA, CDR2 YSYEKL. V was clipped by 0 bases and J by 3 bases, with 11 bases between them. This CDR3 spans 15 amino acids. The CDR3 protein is CASSQEFNRYTEAFF. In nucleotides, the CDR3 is TGCGCCAGCAGCCAAGAGTTTAACAGGTACACTGAAGCTTTCTTT.

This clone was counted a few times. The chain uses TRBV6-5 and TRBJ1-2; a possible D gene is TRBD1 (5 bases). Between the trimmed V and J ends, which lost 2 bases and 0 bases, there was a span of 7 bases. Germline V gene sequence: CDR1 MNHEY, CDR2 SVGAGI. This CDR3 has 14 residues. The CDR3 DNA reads TGTGCCAGCAGTTACGACAGATCTAACTATGGCTACACCTTC. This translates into CASSYDRSNYGYTF.

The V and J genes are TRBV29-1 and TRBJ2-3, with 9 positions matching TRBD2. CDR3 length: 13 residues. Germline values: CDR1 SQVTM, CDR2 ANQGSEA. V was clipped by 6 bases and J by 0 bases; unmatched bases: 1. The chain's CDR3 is CSVTSGSTDTQYF. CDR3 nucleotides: TGCAGCGTGACTAGCGGAAGCACAGATACGCAGTATTTT.

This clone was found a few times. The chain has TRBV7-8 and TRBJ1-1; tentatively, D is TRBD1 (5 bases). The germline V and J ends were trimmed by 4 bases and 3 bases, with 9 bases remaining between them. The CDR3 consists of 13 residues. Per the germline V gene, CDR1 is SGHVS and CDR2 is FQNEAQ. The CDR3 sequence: CASSSQGDTEAFF. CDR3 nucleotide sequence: TGTGCCAGCAGCTCGCAGGGCGACACTGAAGCTTTCTTT.

CDR3 sequence reads: CASSVGGENSPLHF. Here the CDR3 DNA reads TGTGCCAGCAGCGTAGGGGGGGAGAATTCACCCCTCCACTTT. This rearrangement joins TRBV9 to TRBJ1-6, with D maybe TRBD1 (5 bases). Per the germline V gene, CDR1 is SGDLS and CDR2 is YYNGEE. V was shortened by 0 bases and J by 7 bases, with 8 bases between the two germline ends. The CDR3 is made up of 14 amino acids.